This passage covers 11 T cell receptor beta chains from one sample sequenced in a study of OX40 agonist ivuxolimab in advanced cancers. This table comes from immunoSEQ multiplex PCR, and its TCRdb copy is limited to in-frame clones, with some not included. The table includes about 36,000 clones, 88% detected once. Sequenced material: CD4+ or CD8+ T cells sorted from blood, taken in a trial of the OX40 agonist ivuxolimab. These receptors were taken from an adult with an advanced solid tumor such as melanoma, head and neck, liver or kidney cancer.

The chain has TRBV19 and TRBJ2-7; 11 bases agree with TRBD2. This CDR3 is built from 13 residues. Germline V gives CDR1 LNHDA, CDR2 SQIVND (reference sequence). V was pared by 6 bases and J by 6 bases, with 4 bases of the junction left unmatched. CDR3 in amino acids: CASRLAGVGEQYF. The DNA of the CDR3 is TGTGCCAGTAGACTAGCGGGAGTCGGCGAGCAGTACTTC.

This chain joins TRBV14 and TRBJ2-3; 9 bases map to TRBD2. This CDR3 is built from 22 residues. With 9 bases clipped from V and 2 bases from J, the junction kept 30 bases outside the gene matches. The germline gives CDR1 SGHDN, CDR2 FVKESK. CDR3 residues: CASKAWGPPLAGLRAPTDTQYF. DNA of the CDR3: TGTGCCAGTAAAGCATGGGGCCCCCCACTAGCGGGCCTTAGGGCCCCCACAGATACGCAGTATTTT.

V gene TRBV7-8 combines with J gene TRBJ2-7; TRBD1 is a possible D gene (8 bases). V lost 4 bases to trimming and J lost 4 bases, with 17 bases between them. This CDR3 is built from 15 residues. CDR1 is SGHVS and CDR2 is FQNEAQ in the germline V gene. CDR3 residues: CASSSKRDRSYEQYF. In nucleotides, the CDR3 is TGTGCCAGCAGCTCCAAGCGGGACAGGTCGTACGAGCAGTACTTC.

Notes on this clone: A read error may account for a junction end that differs from germline. V is TRBV2 and J is TRBJ2-7; 7 bases are a match to TRBD1. In germline, CDR1 is SNHLY, CDR2 FYNNEI. The CDR3 loop spans 16 amino acids. CDR3 nucleotide sequence: TGTGCCAGCGGCGTTGTAACTAGTCCGGGACAGTCCTTCAAGAGCTTC. It translates to CASGVVTSPGQSFKSF.

CDR3 nucleotide sequence: TGTGCCAGCAGCGGGCGGGTCGGGGAGCTGTTTTTT. Translation gives CASSGRVGELFF. The chain links TRBV11-3 to TRBJ2-2, with a tentative D call TRBD2 (5 bases). The CDR3 consists of 12 residues. Germline V gene lookup returns CDR1 SGHNT and CDR2 YENEEA. Trimming cost V 5 bases and J 7 bases, with 8 bases left between them.

The rearrangement uses TRBV2 and TRBJ2-1, with D possibly TRBD2 on 5 matching bases. Per the germline V gene, CDR1 is SNHLY and CDR2 is FYNNEI. The V end was cut by 7 bases, the J end by 6 bases, with 22 bases between. CDR3 length equals 16 residues. The CDR3 loop reads CASTLSWLTAGNEQFF. DNA of the CDR3: TGTGCCAGCACCCTCAGCTGGCTCACGGCGGGCAATGAGCAGTTCTTC.

The chain carries TRBV18 and TRBJ1-1; 9 nucleotides match TRBD1. Trimming cost V 4 bases and J 0 bases; bases outside gene matches: 0. This CDR3 is 14 amino acids long. The germline V gene has CDR1 KGHSH and CDR2 LQKENI. CDR3 DNA sequence: TGTGCCAGCTCACGACAGGGGGTGAACACTGAAGCTTTCTTT. This sequence encodes CASSRQGVNTEAFF.

CDR3 amino acids: CASSGSGRAFGEQYF. The CDR3 DNA reads TGTGCCAGCAGTGGATCGGGCAGGGCTTTTGGCGAGCAGTACTTC. This rearrangement joins TRBV6-5 to TRBJ2-7, with D possibly matching TRBD1 (5 bases). This CDR3 contains 15 residues. Germline V gene sequence: CDR1 MNHEY, CDR2 SVGAGI. The ends were cut back, 5 bases at V and 6 bases at J, with 20 bases in the middle.

The chain joins TRBV11-2 to TRBJ1-2; TRBD1 aligns across 7 bases. V shed 4 bases, J shed 7 bases, and the junction held 3 bases outside the gene matches. Germline loops: CDR1 SGHAT, CDR2 FQNNGV. The CDR3 consists of 12 residues. The CDR3 sequence: CASSWQGVGYTF. CDR3 bases: TGTGCCAGCAGCTGGCAGGGGGTTGGCTACACCTTC.

This clone has just one count. The chain joins TRBV2 to TRBJ1-1, with unresolved D. The ends were cut back, 6 bases at V and 0 bases at J, with 8 bases in the middle. In germline, CDR1 is SNHLY, CDR2 FYNNEI. The CDR3 is 13 amino acids. The CDR3 nucleotides are TGTGCCAGCAGCAAAACAGTGAACACTGAAGCTTTCTTT. Amino acid sequence: CASSKTVNTEAFF.

The V and J genes are TRBV5-4 and TRBJ2-1; 7 nucleotides align to TRBD2. Germline-derived CDR1 and CDR2 are SGHNT and YYREEE (reference sequence). The CDR3 runs 14 residues. CDR3 region: CADSPGLFHNEQFF. The DNA for the CDR3 is TGTGCTGACTCCCCGGGACTATTTCACAATGAGCAGTTCTTC.